Presented here are 25 T cell receptor beta chains from one specimen sequenced in a study of blood T cell repertoires in COVID-19. Here immunoSEQ multiplex PCR was the method, and the copy in TCRdb shows in-frame clones only, minus some. The data hold 35,000 to 50,000 clones, with 70% to 90% observed a single time. Material: peripheral blood. These receptors came from a human donor in a cohort sampled during active COVID-19.

The rearrangement links TRBV7-2 to TRBJ2-1; the match to TRBD1 covers 8 bases. V was pared by 5 bases and J by 6 bases, with 12 bases of the junction left unmatched. The CDR3 covers 16 residues. Germline-derived CDR1 and CDR2 are SGHTA and FQGNSA. CDR3 bases: TGTGCCAGCAGCAAACCGGGACAGGCGACACTCAATGAGCAGTTCTTC. Protein sequence: CASSKPGQATLNEQFF.

The chain carries TRBV13 and TRBJ2-3, with a weak D call TRBD2 (6 bases). The CDR3 is 14 residues long. Germline V gives CDR1 PRHDT, CDR2 FYEKMQ (reference sequence). Trimming removed 0 bases from V and 6 bases from J, with 10 bases in between. The CDR3, as DNA: TGTGCCAGCAGCTTAGGCCTGGGGAGGGATACGCAGTATTTT. It translates to CASSLGLGRDTQYF.

J is TRBJ1-6 and V is TRBV27; D uncertain. The germline gives CDR1 MNHEY, CDR2 SMNVEV (reference sequence). The CDR3 runs 17 residues. Trimming took off 0 bases at V and 9 bases at J, with 18 bases between the two ends. CDR3 coding DNA: TGTGCCAGCAGTTTATCGATCGTCAGAGGATTAGGTTCACCCCTCCACTTT. Translated, it gives CASSLSIVRGLGSPLHF.

This clone was seen only once. The chain recombines TRBV30 with TRBJ1-3; D call uncertain. CDR1 is GTSNPN, CDR2 SVGIG, per germline (reference sequence). V lost 4 bases to trimming and J lost 4 bases, with 11 bases between them. The CDR3 extends over 13 amino acids. Written as DNA, the CDR3 is TGTGCCTGGACGACGGGATCCGGAAACACCATATATTTT. Its protein product is CAWTTGSGNTIYF.

V is TRBV11-3 and J is TRBJ1-6; no reliable D call. The CDR3 runs 17 residues. V was cut by 2 bases and J by 7 bases, with 18 bases left in between. Germline CDR1 and CDR2: SGHNT and YENEEA. The CDR3 sequence is CASSLSASNHRNSPLHF. The CDR3 nucleotides read TGTGCCAGCAGCTTAAGCGCCTCTAATCATCGGAATTCACCCCTCCACTTT. The full variable domain, in which reference TRBV11-3 and TRBJ1-6 provide the parts outside the CDR3, is EAGVVQSPRYKIIEKKQPVAFWCNPISGHNTLYWYLQNLGQGPELLIRYENEEAVDDSQLPKDRFSAERLKGVDSTLKIQPAELGDSAVYLCASSLSASNHRNSPLHFGNGTRLTVT.

CDR3 coding DNA: TGTGCCAGCAGCGCCCGTGGGGGGGTGACAGATACGCAGTATTTT. Amino acids: CASSARGGVTDTQYF. The V and J genes are TRBV11-3 and TRBJ2-3, with 7 nucleotides matching TRBD2. Germline V gives CDR1 SGHNT, CDR2 YENEEA. J was trimmed by 3 bases and V by 5 bases; bases with no gene match: 8. The CDR3 is 15 amino acids. Filled out from reference TRBV11-3 and TRBJ2-3, the complete variable domain reads EAGVVQSPRYKIIEKKQPVAFWCNPISGHNTLYWYLQNLGQGPELLIRYENEEAVDDSQLPKDRFSAERLKGVDSTLKIQPAELGDSAVYLCASSARGGVTDTQYFGPGTRLTVL.

V gene TRBV9 combines with J gene TRBJ2-3; D gene ambiguous. V was cut by 3 bases and J by 4 bases, with 9 bases left in between. CDR3 length equals 13 residues. Germline CDR1 SGDLS, CDR2 YYNGEE. CDR3 nucleotide sequence: TGTGCCAGCAGCGCTAGAGGCCCAGATACGCAGTATTTT. Residues: CASSARGPDTQYF.

V gene TRBV15 combines with J gene TRBJ2-2; TRBD2 aligns across 8 bases. The CDR3 runs to 15 residues. The V and J ends lost 4 bases and 3 bases, in that order; junction bases with no gene match: 4. Germline V gene data show CDR1 as LNHNV and CDR2 as YYDKDF (reference sequence). The CDR3 protein is CATSTGGRYTGELFF. The DNA of the CDR3 is TGTGCCACCAGCACGGGAGGGAGGTACACCGGGGAGCTGTTTTTT.

This sequence joins TRBV10-3 and TRBJ1-2; D is perhaps TRBD1 (5 bases). The CDR3 has 13 amino acids. Germline V gene sequence: CDR1 ENHRY, CDR2 SYGVKD. The V and J ends lost 3 bases and 3 bases respectively, with 8 bases between them. The CDR3 sequence: CAISDGGDYGYTF. The CDR3 nucleotides read TGTGCCATCAGTGATGGAGGGGACTATGGCTACACCTTC.

The rearrangement joins TRBV10-1 to TRBJ2-7; TRBD1 matches at 8 bases. J gave up 1 base and V 0 bases, and 11 bases lay outside the gene matches. This CDR3 is 18 amino acids long. The V gene's germline CDR1 is WNHNN and CDR2 SYGVQD (reference sequence). The CDR3 here is CASSESIGPGQVSYEQYF. The CDR3 DNA reads as TGCGCCAGCAGTGAGTCGATAGGACCGGGACAGGTATCCTACGAGCAGTACTTC.

V is TRBV6-1 and J is TRBJ2-7, with D uncertain. The germline V gene has CDR1 MNHNS and CDR2 SASEGT. The CDR3 is 12 amino acids. Trimming shortened V by 3 bases and J by 1 base, and 4 bases separated the two germline ends. The CDR3 DNA sequence: TGTGCCAGCAGTGATCCGTCCTACGAGCAGTACTTC. Translation gives CASSDPSYEQYF.

This chain connects TRBV19 to TRBJ1-4; D is possibly TRBD1 (6 bases). V was clipped by 6 bases and J by 7 bases, with 12 bases between them. Germline V gene lookup returns CDR1 LNHDA and CDR2 SQIVND (reference sequence). CDR3 length equals 13 residues. The CDR3 is CASRTGAAEKLFF. The DNA for the CDR3 is TGTGCCAGTAGGACAGGAGCGGCTGAAAAACTGTTTTTT.

The genes are TRBV7-8 and TRBJ1-1; no clear D. CDR1 SGHVS and CDR2 FQNEAQ come from the germline V gene. The V end was cut by 3 bases, the J end by 0 bases, with 5 bases between. The CDR3 runs 13 residues. The CDR3 coding sequence is TGTGCCAGCAGCTTGCGGTTGAACACTGAAGCTTTCTTT. It specifies CASSLRLNTEAFF. The complete variable domain, with remaining parts taken from reference TRBV7-8 and TRBJ1-1, reads GAGVSQSPRYKVAKRGQDVALRCDPISGHVSLFWYQQALGQGPEFLTYFQNEAQLDKSGLPSDRFFAERPEGSVSTLKIQRTQQEDSAVYLCASSLRLNTEAFFGQGTRLTVV.

The rearrangement joins TRBV3-1 (or the pseudogene TRBV3-2) to TRBJ2-3, with D possibly being TRBD1 (5 bases). This CDR3 spans 14 amino acids. Trimming removed 6 bases at V and 10 bases at J, with 20 bases between. Germline CDR1 LGHDT, CDR2 YNNKEL (reference sequence). CDR3 amino acids: CASRPEGAFGAQYF. In nucleotides, the CDR3 is TGTGCCAGCAGACCCGAAGGGGCCTTTGGTGCGCAGTATTTT.

The J gene is TRBJ1-4, the V gene TRBV6-6, with 7 bases identical to TRBD1. The CDR3 covers 14 residues. From germline, CDR1 is MNHNY and CDR2 SVGAGI (reference sequence). The trim removed 7 bases at V and 7 bases at J, leaving 9 bases unmatched. The CDR3 spells CASNVGGGGEKLFF. The CDR3 nucleotides read TGTGCCAGCAACGTTGGAGGGGGCGGTGAAAAACTGTTTTTT.

The chain employs TRBV6-5 and TRBJ2-1; TRBD1 matches 9 bases. The ends lost 8 bases at V and 7 bases at J; junction bases unmatched: 9. The CDR3 is made up of 14 amino acids. Germline V gene data show CDR1 as MNHEY and CDR2 as SVGAGI. This chain's CDR3 is CASLTGQGKNEQFF. CDR3 coding DNA: TGTGCCAGCCTTACAGGACAGGGGAAGAATGAGCAGTTCTTC.

The genes are TRBV5-1 and TRBJ2-3, with D hard to call. CDR1 and CDR2 (germline): SGHRS, YFSETQ. Trimming shortened V by 3 bases and J by 3 bases, and 20 bases separated the two germline ends. This CDR3 comprises 17 residues. CDR3 sequence: CASSSGKSRPGTDTQYF. CDR3 sequence (DNA): TGCGCCAGCAGCTCCGGTAAGAGCCGACCCGGGACAGATACGCAGTATTTT.

This sequence joins TRBV11-1 and TRBJ2-5; TRBD1 might be the D (5 bases). This CDR3 region has 13 residues. The V end was cut by 8 bases, the J end by 3 bases, with 13 bases between. Germline V CDR1 and CDR2: SGHAT, FQDESV (reference sequence). DNA for the CDR3: TGTGCCAGCGGGTGGGGCGCCAAAGAGACCCAGTACTTC. This encodes CASGWGAKETQYF.

A remark on this clone: The junction differs from germline at one of its ends, possibly a read error. The chain recombines TRBV5-1 with TRBJ1-6, with a tentative D call TRBD1 (5 bases). CDR3 length equals 14 residues. CDR1 is SGHRS and CDR2 is YFSETQ in the germline V gene. CDR3 sequence reads: CARSGGGEGSPLHF. CDR3 coding DNA: TGCGCCCGCAGCGGCGGGGGGGAGGGTTCACCCCTCCACTTT.

The chain recombines TRBV6-5 with TRBJ2-2; 7 nucleotides align to TRBD1. The germline CDR1 and CDR2 sequences are MNHEY and SVGAGI. The length of the CDR3 is 15 residues. After removal of 0 bases from V and 7 bases from J, the junction contained 5 bases not matched to a gene. CDR3 DNA sequence: TGTGCCAGCAGTTACTCACAGGGGACCGGCGGGGAGCTGTTTTTT. This codes for CASSYSQGTGGELFF.

The chain employs TRBV11-2 and TRBJ2-3; D perhaps matches TRBD2 (5 bases). Germline CDR1 SGHAT, CDR2 FQNNGV. The CDR3 totals 15 residues. Trimming left V 0 bases short and J 3 bases short, with 10 bases between. The CDR3 reads CASSLERVRTDTQYF. The DNA for the CDR3 is TGTGCCAGCAGCTTAGAGAGGGTTCGAACAGATACGCAGTATTTT.

This sequence joins TRBV18 and TRBJ2-7; TRBD1 aligns across 7 bases. V lost 3 bases, J lost 2 bases, and 7 bases stayed unmatched. CDR1 KGHSH and CDR2 LQKENI come from the germline V gene. This CDR3 is 15 amino acids long. In nucleotides, the CDR3 is TGTGCCAGCTCACCGTCCAACAGGGGTACCTACGAGCAGTACTTC. This gives the protein CASSPSNRGTYEQYF.

CDR3 DNA sequence: TGTGCCAGCAGGAACCCCGGGACTAGCGGGGGGCTCTCCTACAATGAGCAGTTCTTC. Translated, it gives CASRNPGTSGGLSYNEQFF. J is TRBJ2-1 and V is TRBV2; 15 bases map to TRBD2. CDR3 length: 19 residues. Germline V gene sequence: CDR1 SNHLY, CDR2 FYNNEI. V was clipped by 6 bases and J by 0 bases; unmatched bases: 9.

The chain carries TRBV11-2 and TRBJ2-7; possible D gene TRBD2, 5 bases. This CDR3 contains 12 residues. Germline loops: CDR1 SGHAT, CDR2 FQNNGV. Trimming took 5 bases from V and 4 from J, leaving 9 bases between them. The CDR3, as DNA: TGTGCCAGCAGCCGGAGCGGTTACGAGCAGTACTTC. Translated: CASSRSGYEQYF.

The gene calls are TRBV7-2 and TRBJ1-6, with D tentatively TRBD1 (5 bases). This CDR3 has 15 amino acids. In germline, CDR1 is SGHTA, CDR2 FQGNSA. Trimming pared 1 base from V and 10 bases from J, leaving 14 bases between. The chain's CDR3 is CASSLGEGFRSPLHF. The CDR3 DNA follows: TGTGCCAGCAGCTTAGGGGAGGGGTTTCGATCACCCCTCCACTTT. Filled out from reference TRBV7-2 and TRBJ1-6, the complete variable domain reads GAGVSQSPSNKVTEKGKDVELRCDPISGHTALYWYRQSLGQGLEFLIYFQGNSAPDKSGLPSDRFSAERTGGSVSTLTIQRTQQEDSAVYLCASSLGEGFRSPLHFGNGTRLTVT.